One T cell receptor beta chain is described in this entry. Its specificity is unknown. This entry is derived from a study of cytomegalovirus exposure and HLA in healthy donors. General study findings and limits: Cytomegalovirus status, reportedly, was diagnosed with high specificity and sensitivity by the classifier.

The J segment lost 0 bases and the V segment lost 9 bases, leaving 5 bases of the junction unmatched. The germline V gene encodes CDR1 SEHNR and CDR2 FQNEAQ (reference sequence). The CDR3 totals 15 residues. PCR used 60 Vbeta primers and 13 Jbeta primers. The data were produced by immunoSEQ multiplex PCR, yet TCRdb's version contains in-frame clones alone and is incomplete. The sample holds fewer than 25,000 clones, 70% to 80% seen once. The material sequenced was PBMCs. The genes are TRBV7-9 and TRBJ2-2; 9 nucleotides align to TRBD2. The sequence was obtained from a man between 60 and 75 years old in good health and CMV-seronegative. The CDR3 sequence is CASAASGTNTGELFF. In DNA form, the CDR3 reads TGTGCCAGTGCAGCTAGCGGGACGAACACCGGGGAGCTGTTTTTT.